This TCR beta chain was obtained from a study of blood T cell repertoires in COVID-19. Overall study: Donors in the United States, Italy and Spain gave samples during acute or convalescent COVID-19.

Authors' processing steps: Reference gene primer amplification yielded estimated nucleated cell counts. Method: immunoSEQ multiplex PCR; TCRdb's copy keeps in-frame clones and lacks some. V, J and clone size are those of that table, while D and trimming were read from the DNA. Here the sample spans fewer than 200,000 clones, 75% to 85% being singletons. This CDR3 has 14 amino acids. The V gene end was trimmed by 5 bases and the J gene end by 6 bases; junction bases not matched to a gene: 9. CDR1 and CDR2 (germline): SGHTA, FQGNSA. The receptor was derived from an elderly woman with COVID-19, enrolled during active disease. Sample: peripheral blood. The rearrangement joins TRBV7-2 to TRBJ2-7, with TRBD1 identical over 8 bases. CDR3 region: CASSAGQAPIEQYF. The DNA for the CDR3 is TGTGCCAGCAGCGCGGGACAGGCACCCATCGAGCAGTACTTC.